These 20 T cell receptor beta chains share one sample of origin, sequenced in a study of cytomegalovirus exposure and HLA in healthy donors. The PCR used 60 Vbeta and 13 Jbeta primers. The protocol was immunoSEQ multiplex PCR, while the TCRdb copy is restricted to in-frame clones and leaves out a portion. The sample holds roughly 150,000 clones, 76% seen once. The sequenced material came from PBMCs. Receptor source: a male donor in good health and CMV-seronegative.

This chain joins TRBV19 and TRBJ2-7; 8 bases agree with TRBD1. Germline-derived CDR1 and CDR2 are LNHDA and SQIVND (reference sequence). The CDR3 totals 13 residues. V was clipped by 3 bases and J by 7 bases; unmatched bases: 5. The CDR3: CASSIQGAGEQYF. DNA for the CDR3: TGTGCCAGTAGTATTCAGGGGGCGGGGGAGCAGTACTTC.

The chain links TRBV6-1 to TRBJ1-1; TRBD1 is a possible D gene (6 bases). Looked up from germline, CDR1 is MNHNS and CDR2 is SASEGT. V lost 5 bases, J lost 4 bases, and 14 bases lay in between. The CDR3 spans 14 residues. The CDR3: CASSTDRTRTEAFF. The CDR3 DNA sequence: TGTGCCAGCAGTACAGACAGGACTCGCACTGAAGCTTTCTTT.

This chain connects TRBV5-4 to TRBJ1-2; perhaps TRBD1 as D (5 bases). Germline loops: CDR1 SGHNT, CDR2 YYREEE (reference sequence). V was trimmed by 0 bases and J by 7 bases, leaving 13 bases between them. This CDR3 is built from 14 residues. CDR3 sequence reads: CASSLGRERGGYTF. The CDR3 coding sequence is TGTGCCAGCAGCTTGGGTCGGGAGAGGGGTGGCTACACCTTC. The full variable domain, rest sourced from reference TRBV5-4 and TRBJ1-2, is ETGVTQSPTHLIKTRGQQVTLRCSSQSGHNTVSWYQQALGQGPQFIFQYYREEENGRGNFPPRFSGLQFPNYSSELNVNALELDDSALYLCASSLGRERGGYTFGSGTRLTVV.

The genes are TRBV5-6 and TRBJ2-1, with TRBD1 as a possible D gene (5 bases). Germline lookup yields CDR1 SGHDT and CDR2 YYEEEE. This CDR3 is 14 amino acids long. Trimming cost V 8 bases and J 2 bases, with 14 bases left between them. The CDR3, as DNA: TGTGCCAGTCTCCAGGGTTTCACCTACAATGAGCAGTTCTTC. The encoded protein is CASLQGFTYNEQFF.

The chain employs TRBV5-6 and TRBJ1-4, with TRBD1 matching 8 bases. Germline V gene sequence: CDR1 SGHDT, CDR2 YYEEEE. V was clipped by 0 bases and J by 6 bases; unmatched bases: 7. The CDR3 runs 16 residues. CDR3 sequence: CASSLVSGGVYEKLFF. The CDR3 DNA reads as TGTGCCAGCAGCTTGGTTTCAGGGGGCGTATATGAAAAACTGTTTTTT.

J is TRBJ2-3 and V is TRBV5-6, with 10 nucleotides matching TRBD1. The germline V gene has CDR1 SGHDT and CDR2 YYEEEE. This CDR3 is built from 15 residues. V gave up 6 bases and J gave up 4 bases; unmatched junction bases: 8. In DNA form, the CDR3 reads TGTGCCAGCAAACACCGGGACAGGGGCCCAGATACGCAGTATTTT. Encoded protein: CASKHRDRGPDTQYF.

As to this clone: At one end, the junction sequence differs from germline, possibly due to a read error. The chain has TRBV29-1 and TRBJ1-2, with D unclear. Looked up from germline, CDR1 is SQVTM and CDR2 is ANQGSEA. The CDR3 is 16 amino acids. In nucleotides, the CDR3 is TGCAGCGTTGAAATCCTAGGAGCTACTTCTAACTATGGCTGCACCTTC. Protein product: CSVEILGATSNYGCTF.

This clone occurred a few times. This rearrangement joins TRBV6-6 to TRBJ2-7; D might be TRBD2 (6 bases). The CDR3 runs 12 residues. Between the trimmed V and J ends, which lost 5 bases and 4 bases, there was a span of 9 bases. Per germline, CDR1 MNHNY and CDR2 SVGAGI (reference sequence). CDR3 in amino acids: CASSGRGYEQYF. The CDR3 DNA sequence: TGTGCCAGCAGTGGCCGGGGGTACGAGCAGTACTTC.

The chain links TRBV18 to TRBJ1-1; 12 bases are shared with TRBD1. Germline V gene sequence: CDR1 KGHSH, CDR2 LQKENI. There are 15 residues in the CDR3. J gave up 4 bases and V 6 bases, and 6 bases lay outside the gene matches. The CDR3 nucleotides read TGTGCCAGCTCGTCGACGGGACAGGGGGCCACTGAAGCTTTCTTT. It translates to CASSSTGQGATEAFF.

The chain is built from TRBV5-4 and TRBJ2-7, with 11 bases aligning to TRBD1. CDR1 is SGHNT and CDR2 is YYREEE in the germline V gene (reference sequence). The length of the CDR3 is 19 residues. V was pared by 4 bases and J by 2 bases, with 17 bases of the junction left unmatched. This chain's CDR3 is CASSAGTGGRASGPYEQYF. The CDR3 DNA is TGTGCCAGCAGCGCAGGGACAGGGGGTAGGGCTAGCGGACCCTACGAGCAGTACTTC.

The chain couples TRBV30 to TRBJ1-2; tentative D call: TRBD1 (5 bases). Trimming took 0 bases from V and 6 from J, leaving 14 bases between them. CDR3 length equals 14 residues. The germline V gene has CDR1 GTSNPN and CDR2 SVGIG (reference sequence). CDR3 coding DNA: TGTGCCTGGAGTGTAGTTGTCCAGGGCCATGGCTACACCTTC. It codes for CAWSVVVQGHGYTF.

The chain recombines TRBV5-6 with TRBJ2-1; maybe TRBD2 (5 bases). Germline values: CDR1 SGHDT, CDR2 YYEEEE. This CDR3 has 12 residues. Trimming pared 5 bases from V and 8 bases from J, leaving 11 bases between. CDR3 sequence: CASRLAMYEQFF. In DNA form, the CDR3 reads TGTGCCAGCAGGCTAGCAATGTATGAGCAGTTCTTC.

The J gene is TRBJ1-1, the V gene TRBV27; D call uncertain. V lost 4 bases to trimming and J lost 2 bases, with 11 bases between them. The CDR3 is 14 amino acids. Looked up from germline, CDR1 is MNHEY and CDR2 is SMNVEV (reference sequence). The DNA of the CDR3 is TGTGCCAGCAGTTCACCACTGAGAAACACTGAAGCTTTCTTT. Protein product: CASSSPLRNTEAFF.

As to this clone: The sample has other DNA sequences that encode this CDR3 too. The chain has TRBV20-1 and TRBJ2-5, with D hard to call. Trimming cost V 2 bases and J 2 bases, with 3 bases left between them. CDR3 length: 11 residues. Germline V gene lookup returns CDR1 DFQATT and CDR2 SNEGSKA (reference sequence). CDR3 bases: TGCAGTGCTAGATTACAAGAGACCCAGTACTTC. Amino acids: CSARLQETQYF.

The chain has TRBV5-1 and TRBJ1-5; 8 bases align to TRBD1. The germline V gene encodes CDR1 SGHRS and CDR2 YFSETQ. This CDR3 spans 14 amino acids. J gave up 10 bases and V 5 bases, and 11 bases lay outside the gene matches. The CDR3 DNA is TGCGCCAGCAGAATTCAGGGGGCCCCCGATCCCCAGCATTTT. Its protein product is CASRIQGAPDPQHF.

V usage is TRBV28 and J usage is TRBJ1-2; a possible D gene is TRBD1 (6 bases). This CDR3 has 15 amino acids. Germline V gene sequence: CDR1 MDHEN, CDR2 SYDVKM. V lost 5 bases and J lost 5, with 18 bases in between. DNA of the CDR3: TGTGCCAGCAGTCCTCAAGGGGGGACTAGATATGGCTACACCTTC. It translates to CASSPQGGTRYGYTF.

V is TRBV9 and J is TRBJ2-2, with 7 bases matching TRBD2. This CDR3 region has 15 residues. The V and J ends lost 4 bases and 6 bases, in that order; junction bases with no gene match: 9. From germline, CDR1 is SGDLS and CDR2 YYNGEE. CDR3 in amino acids: CASSPPWEGPGELFF. CDR3 coding DNA: TGTGCCAGCAGCCCCCCCTGGGAGGGCCCCGGGGAGCTGTTTTTT.

The V gene is TRBV28, the J gene TRBJ2-5; 11 nucleotides agree with TRBD1. The CDR3 covers 15 residues. In germline, CDR1 is MDHEN, CDR2 SYDVKM. Trimming removed 6 bases from V and 4 bases from J; junction bases left unmatched: 7. The DNA of the CDR3 is TGTGCCAGCAGCCGCAGGACAGGGGGCATAGAGACCCAGTACTTC. It encodes CASSRRTGGIETQYF.

The chain is built from TRBV5-4 and TRBJ2-1; the D is unclear. The CDR3 loop spans 14 amino acids. CDR1 and CDR2 (germline): SGHNT, YYREEE (reference sequence). V shed 4 bases and J shed 12 bases, with 20 bases lying between them. CDR3 sequence: CASSPGGTRSGQFF. The DNA for the CDR3 is TGTGCCAGCAGCCCCGGTGGAACCCGGTCGGGGCAGTTCTTC.

V is TRBV29-1 and J is TRBJ1-3, with D possibly being TRBD1 (6 bases). Germline values: CDR1 SQVTM, CDR2 ANQGSEA. The CDR3 extends over 17 amino acids. Trimming stripped 3 bases from V and 1 base from J, with 19 bases between. DNA of the CDR3: TGCAGCGTTGAGGAAACAGGGAACGCAGGGTCTGGAAACACCATATATTTT. It yields the protein CSVEETGNAGSGNTIYF.